This is a list of T cell receptor beta chains from one sample in a study of blood T cell repertoires in COVID-19. The table came from immunoSEQ multiplex PCR; TCRdb's copy has only in-frame clones and leaves some out. Altogether fewer than 300,000 clones are present, approximately 85% being singletons, with the ten largest covering roughly 15%. Sample: peripheral blood. The receptors were gathered from a human donor in a cohort sampled during active COVID-19. The conserved cysteine and the conserved F or W are not part of the CDR3 here. A row's size may be missing; if present it is once, few, many or a size class.

CDR3 protein,V gene,J gene,clone size
ASSHSSGRTSNEQF,TRBV7-6,TRBJ2-1,NA
ASSLETSGRAAELF,TRBV11-3,TRBJ2-2,NA
ASKDPRRGTSGAQSSYNEQF,TRBV19,TRBJ2-1,NA
ATSRARGFQETQY,TRBV15,TRBJ2-5,NA
ASSHLGRTGELF,TRBV14,TRBJ2-2,NA
ASSKLQGSTEAF,TRBV19,TRBJ1-1,few
ASSLEVGQVSGNTIY,TRBV5-5,TRBJ1-3,NA
AWSPLSSNEKLF,TRBV30,TRBJ1-4,NA
ASSADTYQPQH,TRBV19,TRBJ1-5,once
ASSSGGGETQY,TRBV5-1,TRBJ2-5,NA
ASSQDKHPGNIQY,TRBV14,TRBJ2-4,NA
ASSRQGYASPLH,TRBV2,TRBJ1-6,NA
ATSREVGTVNQPQH,TRBV15,TRBJ1-5,NA
ASSSFVRGATLELF,TRBV28,TRBJ1-4,NA
SVKTSVSSGQF,TRBV29-1,TRBJ2-1,NA
ASSATSPHEQY,TRBV7-9,TRBJ2-7,NA
ASSYRGRATDTQY,TRBV6-5,TRBJ2-3,NA
ASSTRESGANVLT,TRBV3-1/TRBV3-2,TRBJ2-6,NA
ASSFLAGSYEQY,TRBV6-6,TRBJ2-7,NA
ASSFNGGAYNEQF,TRBV5-1,TRBJ2-1,NA
AWSKGSGREGSYNEQF,TRBV30,TRBJ2-1,few
ASSVESRNNEQF,TRBV9,TRBJ2-1,NA
ASSLPQVFEQY,TRBV7-2,TRBJ2-7,NA
ASSFRQRDTEAF,TRBV28,TRBJ1-1,NA
ASSKLAVAAETQY,TRBV27,TRBJ2-5,NA
ASSERRGLSNQPQH,TRBV6-1,TRBJ1-5,NA
ASSRAGVRTGELF,TRBV7-8,TRBJ2-2,NA
AWTGNLGELF,TRBV30,TRBJ2-2,NA
ASSPPSGESTQY,TRBV18,TRBJ2-5,NA
ASRAGLANHEQF,TRBV6-5,TRBJ2-1,NA
ASSVGSGPYNEQF,TRBV9,TRBJ2-1,NA
ASSWTANTGELF,TRBV5-1,TRBJ2-2,NA
ASSQAGLALNEQF,TRBV4-2,TRBJ2-1,NA
ASRNSGSNYGYT,TRBV6-5,TRBJ1-2,NA
ASSMGQITYNEQF,TRBV19,TRBJ2-1,once
ASSPLLEGSYT,TRBV9,TRBJ1-2,NA
ASSQDIARSEQF,TRBV14,TRBJ2-1,NA
ASSEFFSSDRETQY,TRBV2,TRBJ2-5,NA
ASSFLQGGYT,TRBV5-6,TRBJ1-2,NA
ASSDSASRYYEQY,TRBV18,TRBJ2-7,NA
ASSESLAGPYNEQF,TRBV6-1,TRBJ2-1,NA
ARSGQEDNEQF,TRBV19,TRBJ2-1,NA
ASSIADSQQF,TRBV19,TRBJ2-1,NA
ASSPKGAGVGEQF,TRBV18,TRBJ2-1,NA
ASSLNSGTTNSPLH,TRBV7-3,TRBJ1-6,NA
ASRGQMGAF,TRBV25-1,TRBJ1-1,NA
ASQPSNGELF,TRBV12-3/TRBV12-4,TRBJ2-2,NA
SVAWTSGKPGDTQY,TRBV29-1,TRBJ2-3,NA
ASSLVSSGRARPRNEQF,TRBV7-2,TRBJ2-1,NA
ASSLFLATTTNEQF,TRBV5-1,TRBJ2-1,NA
ASSPTSGRASKTQY,TRBV18,TRBJ2-5,NA
ASSLGRKNSPLH,TRBV5-5,TRBJ1-6,NA
AISKREPGELF,TRBV5-4,TRBJ2-2,NA
ASSSRDREVETQY,TRBV11-2,TRBJ2-5,NA
ASSVLLAGSNTDTQY,TRBV19,TRBJ2-3,NA
ASSLVGFNSPLH,TRBV14,TRBJ1-6,NA
ASSPNFSGANVLT,TRBV27,TRBJ2-6,NA
ASSPRQVSGELF,TRBV9,TRBJ2-2,NA
SVDTGQGIGGELF,TRBV29-1,TRBJ2-2,NA
ASSPMRTSEITDTQY,TRBV4-2,TRBJ2-3,NA